This T cell receptor beta chain was identified during a study of T-cell memory formation after mild COVID-19. The CDR3 runs to 16 residues. V was cut by 0 bases and J by 1 base, with 15 bases left in between. The germline CDR1 and CDR2 sequences are DFQATT and SNEGSKA (reference sequence). This clonotype was recorded a few times. Antigen unknown. Study conclusions and caveats: There was no confirmation that second-wave clones peaking on day 37 were SARS-CoV-2 specific. Pre-infection memory already had some responding clones, implying cross-reactive memory joined. The CD4+ clones that contracted clustered mainly within CM and EM, and the CD8+ clones concentrated in EMRA.

TCRdb re-called the 5' RACE reads through MiXCR, storing one row per CDR3 protein. The sample yields over 400,000 distinct CDR3 sequences, around 22% seen once. This clonotype was obtained from an adult woman who had mild COVID-19 (a few samples of this study predate the infection). Cell type and time point are not known. The chain is built from TRBV20-1 and TRBJ1-1, with D tentatively TRBD1 (5 bases). The sample comprised PBMCs or a T cell subset sorted from them (not recorded which). The CDR3 protein is CSARDSPRRGNTEAFF. The DNA for the CDR3 is TGCAGTGCTAGAGATTCCCCCAGGAGGGGGAACACTGAAGCTTTCTTT.